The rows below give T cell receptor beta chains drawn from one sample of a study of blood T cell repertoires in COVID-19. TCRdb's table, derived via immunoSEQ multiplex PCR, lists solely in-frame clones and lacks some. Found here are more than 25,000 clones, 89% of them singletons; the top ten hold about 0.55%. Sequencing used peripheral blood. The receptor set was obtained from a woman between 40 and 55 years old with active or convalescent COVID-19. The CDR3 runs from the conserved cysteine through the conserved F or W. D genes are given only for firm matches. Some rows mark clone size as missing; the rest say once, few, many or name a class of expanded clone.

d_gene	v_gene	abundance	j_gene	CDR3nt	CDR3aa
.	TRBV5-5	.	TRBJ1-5	TGTGCCAGCAGCTTGGACAGGGTGAATCAGCCCCAGCATTTT	CASSLDRVNQPQHF
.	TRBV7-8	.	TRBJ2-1	TGTGCCAGCAGCTCCCTAAAGAATGAGCAGTTCTTC	CASSSLKNEQFF
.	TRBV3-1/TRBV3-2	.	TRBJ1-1	TGTGCCAGCAGCCAGGACACGAACACTGAAGCTTTCTTT	CASSQDTNTEAFF
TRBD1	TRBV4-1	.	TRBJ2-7	TGCGCCAGCAGCCTAAAGGACAGGTTATACGAGCAGTACTTC	CASSLKDRLYEQYF
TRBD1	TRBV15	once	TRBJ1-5	TGTGCCACCAGCAGAGTTGACAGGGGAGGGCTTATTAGCAATCAGCCCCAGCATTTT	CATSRVDRGGLISNQPQHF
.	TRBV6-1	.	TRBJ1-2	TGTGCCAGCAGTGAAATTCCAGGGGACGCAGGATTCTATGGCTACACCTTC	CASSEIPGDAGFYGYTF
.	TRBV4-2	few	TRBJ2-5	TGTGCCAGCAGCCAATTCCGGGACTCGCAAGAGACCCAGTACTTC	CASSQFRDSQETQYF
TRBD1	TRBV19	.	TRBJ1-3	TGTGCCAGTAGTAGACTCCGACAGGGGGCGAATGGAAACACCATATATTTT	CASSRLRQGANGNTIYF
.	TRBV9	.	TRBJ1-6	TGTGCCAGCAGCCCCCCAGGTTCCTATAATTCACCCCTCCACTTT	CASSPPGSYNSPLHF
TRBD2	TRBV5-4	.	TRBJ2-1	TGTGCCAGCAGCGCCGTGGGGCGGGAGGGCAATGAGCAGTTCTTC	CASSAVGREGNEQFF
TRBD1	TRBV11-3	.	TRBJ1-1	TGTGCCAGCAGCTTAAGAGGGGGCCAGAACACTGAAGCTTTCTTT	CASSLRGGQNTEAFF
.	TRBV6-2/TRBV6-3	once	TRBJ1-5	TGTGCCAGCAGTTACGTGCGGGGCAATCAGCCCCAGCATTTT	CASSYVRGNQPQHF
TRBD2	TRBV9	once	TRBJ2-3	TGTGCCAGCAGCGTGGGACTAGCGGGAGTCCCCACAGATACGCAGTATTTT	CASSVGLAGVPTDTQYF
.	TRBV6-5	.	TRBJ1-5	TGTGCCAGCAGTTACTCGGGAGGCAATCAGCCCCAGCATTTT	CASSYSGGNQPQHF
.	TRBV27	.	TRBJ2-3	TGTGCCAGCAGGGGGGGGGCAGGGGGCACAGATACGCAGTATTTT	CASRGGAGGTDTQYF
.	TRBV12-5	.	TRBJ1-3	TGTGCTAGTGGCCTAACCATCGAGAGGAGACGTGGAAACACCATATATTTT	CASGLTIERRRGNTIYF